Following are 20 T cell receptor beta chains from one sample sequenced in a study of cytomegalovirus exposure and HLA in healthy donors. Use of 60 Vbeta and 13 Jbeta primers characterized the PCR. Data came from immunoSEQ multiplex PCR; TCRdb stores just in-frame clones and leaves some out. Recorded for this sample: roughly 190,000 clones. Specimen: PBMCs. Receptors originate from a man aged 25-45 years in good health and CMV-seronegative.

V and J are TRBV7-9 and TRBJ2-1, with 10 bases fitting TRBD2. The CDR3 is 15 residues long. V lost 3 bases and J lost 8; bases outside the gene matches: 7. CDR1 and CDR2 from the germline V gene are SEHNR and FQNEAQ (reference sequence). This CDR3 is CASSFPASGGDEQFF. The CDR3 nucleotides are TGTGCCAGCAGCTTCCCGGCTAGCGGGGGCGATGAGCAGTTCTTC.

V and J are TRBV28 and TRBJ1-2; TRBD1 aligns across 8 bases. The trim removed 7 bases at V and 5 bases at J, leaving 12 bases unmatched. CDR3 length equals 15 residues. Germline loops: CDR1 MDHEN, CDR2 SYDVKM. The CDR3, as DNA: TGTGCCAGCATCAGTGGACAGGGAGCACGGTATGGCTACACCTTC. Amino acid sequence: CASISGQGARYGYTF.

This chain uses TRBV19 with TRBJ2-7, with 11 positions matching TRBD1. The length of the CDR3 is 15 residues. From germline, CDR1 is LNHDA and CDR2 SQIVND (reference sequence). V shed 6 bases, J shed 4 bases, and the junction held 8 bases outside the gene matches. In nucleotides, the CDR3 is TGTGCCAGTAGGACTGGACAGGGGGCGCGTTACGAGCAGTACTTC. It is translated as CASRTGQGARYEQYF.

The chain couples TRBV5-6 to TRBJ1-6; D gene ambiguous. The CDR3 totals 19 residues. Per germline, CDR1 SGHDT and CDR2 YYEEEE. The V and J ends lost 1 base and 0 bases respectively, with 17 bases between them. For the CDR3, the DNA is TGTGCCAGCAGCTTGTTGAGTGTAGTGGGGAGCTCCTATAATTCACCCCTCCACTTT. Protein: CASSLLSVVGSSYNSPLHF.

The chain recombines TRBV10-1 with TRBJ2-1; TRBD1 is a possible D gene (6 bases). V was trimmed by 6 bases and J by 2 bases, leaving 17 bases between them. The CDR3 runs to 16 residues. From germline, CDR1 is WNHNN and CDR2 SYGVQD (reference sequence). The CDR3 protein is CASSSQGRGPYNEQFF. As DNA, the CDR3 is TGCGCCAGCAGCTCTCAGGGCAGGGGTCCCTACAATGAGCAGTTCTTC.

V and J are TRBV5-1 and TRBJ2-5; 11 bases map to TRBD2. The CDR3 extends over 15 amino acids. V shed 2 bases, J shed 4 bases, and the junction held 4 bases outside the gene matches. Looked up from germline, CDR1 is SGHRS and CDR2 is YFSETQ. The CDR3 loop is CASSFSSGGRETQYF. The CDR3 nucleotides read TGCGCCAGCAGCTTTTCTAGCGGGGGGAGAGAGACCCAGTACTTC.

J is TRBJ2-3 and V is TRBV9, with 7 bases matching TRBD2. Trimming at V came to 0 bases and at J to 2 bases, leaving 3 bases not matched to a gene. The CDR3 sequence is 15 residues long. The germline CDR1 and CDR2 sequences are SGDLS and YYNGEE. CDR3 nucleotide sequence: TGTGCCAGCAGCGTAGACGGGAGGACCACAGATACGCAGTATTTT. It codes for CASSVDGRTTDTQYF.

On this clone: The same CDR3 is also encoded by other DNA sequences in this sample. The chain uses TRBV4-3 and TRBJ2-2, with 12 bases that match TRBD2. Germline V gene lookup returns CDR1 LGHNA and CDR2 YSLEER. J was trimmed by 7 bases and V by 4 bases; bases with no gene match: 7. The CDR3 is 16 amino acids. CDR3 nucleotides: TGCGCCAGCAGCCCCCGACTAGCGGGGGAGGTCGGGGAGCTGTTTTTT. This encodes CASSPRLAGEVGELFF.

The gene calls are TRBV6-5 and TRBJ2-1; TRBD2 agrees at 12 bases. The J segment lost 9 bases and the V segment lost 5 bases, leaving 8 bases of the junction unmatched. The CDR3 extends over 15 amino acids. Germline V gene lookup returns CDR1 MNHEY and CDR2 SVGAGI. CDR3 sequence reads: CASSTGASGRVEQFF. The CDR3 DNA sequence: TGTGCCAGCAGTACTGGGGCTAGCGGGAGGGTTGAGCAGTTCTTC.

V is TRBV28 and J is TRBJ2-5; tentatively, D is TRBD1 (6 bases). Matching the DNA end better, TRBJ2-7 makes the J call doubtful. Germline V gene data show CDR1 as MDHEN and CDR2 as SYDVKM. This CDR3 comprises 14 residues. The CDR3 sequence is CASNLQGSSYEQYF. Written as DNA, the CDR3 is TGTGCCAGCAACCTACAGGGAAGCTCCTACGAGCAGTACTTC.

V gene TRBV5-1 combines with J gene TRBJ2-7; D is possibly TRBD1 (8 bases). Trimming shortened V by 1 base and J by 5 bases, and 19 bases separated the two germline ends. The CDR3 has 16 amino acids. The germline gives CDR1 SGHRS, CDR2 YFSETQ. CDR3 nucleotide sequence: TGCGCCAGCAGCTTGAGCGGGGCAGGGGGCATCAACGAGCAGTACTTC. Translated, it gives CASSLSGAGGINEQYF.

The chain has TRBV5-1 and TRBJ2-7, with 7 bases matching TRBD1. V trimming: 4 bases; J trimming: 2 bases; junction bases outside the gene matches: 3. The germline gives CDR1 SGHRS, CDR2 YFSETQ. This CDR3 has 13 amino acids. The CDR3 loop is CASSTGATYEQYF. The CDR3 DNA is TGCGCCAGCAGCACAGGGGCCACCTACGAGCAGTACTTC.

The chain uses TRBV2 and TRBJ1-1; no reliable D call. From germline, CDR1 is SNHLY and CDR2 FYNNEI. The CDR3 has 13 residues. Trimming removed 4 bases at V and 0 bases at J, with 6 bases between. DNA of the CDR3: TGTGCCAGCAGTGGGGAGATGAACACTGAAGCTTTCTTT. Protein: CASSGEMNTEAFF.

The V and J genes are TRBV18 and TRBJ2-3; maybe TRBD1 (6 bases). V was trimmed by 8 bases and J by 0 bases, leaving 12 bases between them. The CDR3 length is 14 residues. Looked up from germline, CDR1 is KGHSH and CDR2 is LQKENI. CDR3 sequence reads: CASHRDTSTDTQYF. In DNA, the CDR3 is TGTGCCAGCCACCGGGACACCAGCACAGATACGCAGTATTTT.

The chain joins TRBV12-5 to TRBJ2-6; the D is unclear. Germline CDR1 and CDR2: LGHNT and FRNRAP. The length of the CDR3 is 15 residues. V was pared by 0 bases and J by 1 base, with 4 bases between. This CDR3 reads CASGLVQSGANVLTF. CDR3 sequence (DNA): TGTGCTAGTGGTTTGGTACAATCTGGGGCCAACGTCCTGACTTTC.

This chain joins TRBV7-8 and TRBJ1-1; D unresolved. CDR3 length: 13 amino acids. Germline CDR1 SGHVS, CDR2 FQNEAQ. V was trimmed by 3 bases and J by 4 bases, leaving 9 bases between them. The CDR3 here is CASSFPPFTEAFF. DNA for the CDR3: TGTGCCAGCAGCTTCCCCCCGTTCACTGAAGCTTTCTTT.

CDR3 region: CASSSGQPTNEQYF. In nucleotides, the CDR3 is TGTGCCAGTAGTTCTGGACAGCCCACAAACGAGCAGTACTTC. The J gene is TRBJ2-7, the V gene TRBV19; tentatively, D is TRBD1 (6 bases). Germline V gives CDR1 LNHDA, CDR2 SQIVND (reference sequence). The V gene lost 5 bases and the J gene lost 5 bases, with 16 bases spanning the gap. The CDR3 totals 14 residues.

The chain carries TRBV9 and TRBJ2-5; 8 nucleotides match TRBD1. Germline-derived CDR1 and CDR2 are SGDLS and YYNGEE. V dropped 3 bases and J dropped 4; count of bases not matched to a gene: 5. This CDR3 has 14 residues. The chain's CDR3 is CASSGLGQGETQYF. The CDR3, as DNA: TGTGCCAGCAGCGGCCTCGGACAGGGAGAGACCCAGTACTTC.

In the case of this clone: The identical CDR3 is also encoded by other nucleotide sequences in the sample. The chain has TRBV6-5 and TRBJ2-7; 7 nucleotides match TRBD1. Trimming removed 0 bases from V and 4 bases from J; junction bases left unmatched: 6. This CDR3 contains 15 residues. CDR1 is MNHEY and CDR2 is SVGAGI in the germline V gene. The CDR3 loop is CASSYSTGNRYEQYF. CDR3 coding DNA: TGTGCCAGCAGTTACTCGACAGGGAATCGGTACGAGCAGTACTTC.

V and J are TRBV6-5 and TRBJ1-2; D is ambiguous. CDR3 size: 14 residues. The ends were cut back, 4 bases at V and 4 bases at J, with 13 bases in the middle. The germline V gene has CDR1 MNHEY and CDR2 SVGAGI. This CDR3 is CASSLEGRGYGYTF. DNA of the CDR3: TGTGCCAGCAGTTTAGAGGGTCGTGGCTATGGCTACACCTTC.